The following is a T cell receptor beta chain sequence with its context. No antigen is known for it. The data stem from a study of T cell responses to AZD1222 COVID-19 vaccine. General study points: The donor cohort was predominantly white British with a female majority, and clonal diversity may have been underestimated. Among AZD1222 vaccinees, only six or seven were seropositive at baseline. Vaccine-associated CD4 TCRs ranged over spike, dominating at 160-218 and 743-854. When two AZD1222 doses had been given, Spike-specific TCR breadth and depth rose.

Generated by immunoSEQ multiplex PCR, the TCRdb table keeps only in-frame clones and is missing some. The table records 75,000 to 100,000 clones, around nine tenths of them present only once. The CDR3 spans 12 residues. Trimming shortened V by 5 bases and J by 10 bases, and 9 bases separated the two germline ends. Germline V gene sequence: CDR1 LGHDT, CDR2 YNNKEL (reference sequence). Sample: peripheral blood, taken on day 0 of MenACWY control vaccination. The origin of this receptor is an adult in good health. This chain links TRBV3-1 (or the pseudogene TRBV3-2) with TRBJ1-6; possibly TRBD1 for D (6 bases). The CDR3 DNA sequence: TGTGCCAGCAGCTCGCAGGGGTCACCCCTCCACTTT. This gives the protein CASSSQGSPLHF.